Presented here are 30 T cell receptor beta chains from one specimen sequenced in a study of T-cell reconstitution after alpha-beta-depleted transplantation in children. Unique molecular identifiers were used to barcode this TCRbeta library. TCRdb re-called the PCR reads with MiXCR, one entry per CDR3 protein. Counted here are around 240,000 distinct CDR3 sequences, more than 7.5% occurring once; the ten biggest clones make up approximately 5%. Here the sequenced sample was PBMCs from the stem cell graft donor, taken from the stem cell graft. The receptors stem from a human donor who donated a stem cell graft to a child with SCID.

This clonotype was picked up one time. This sequence may be a read error, since a much larger clone differs from it by one base. CDR3 nucleotide sequence: TGCGCCAGCAGCTTTGCCGTTTGGCAGCCCCAGCATTTT. Translated, it gives CASSFAVWQPQHF. The chain is built from TRBV5-1 and TRBJ1-5; D is ambiguous. Germline V CDR1 and CDR2: SGHRS, YFSETQ. The CDR3 length is 13 residues. The V and J ends lost 2 bases and 7 bases respectively, with 10 bases between them.

This clonotype came up many times. This chain links TRBV3-1 with TRBJ2-7; D uncertain. Trimming cost V 2 bases and J 4 bases, with 9 bases left between them. Germline CDR1 is LGHDT and CDR2 is YNNKEL (reference sequence). This CDR3 spans 13 amino acids. CDR3 sequence (DNA): TGTGCCAGCAGCCAATCAAGGCCTTACGAGCAGTACTTC. As protein: CASSQSRPYEQYF.

This clonotype has a count of ten or more. V usage is TRBV6-1 and J usage is TRBJ2-5; D remains ambiguous. Germline values: CDR1 MNHNS, CDR2 SASEGT. The V gene lost 5 bases and the J gene lost 5 bases, with 18 bases spanning the gap. There are 15 residues in the CDR3. CDR3 sequence reads: CASSPAPSRLETQYF. CDR3 nucleotides: TGTGCCAGCAGTCCCGCCCCGAGCAGGCTGGAGACCCAGTACTTC.

Ten or more counts support this clonotype. This chain connects TRBV5-5 to TRBJ1-1; tentatively, D is TRBD1 (5 bases). There are 15 residues in the CDR3. Germline V gene lookup returns CDR1 SGHKS and CDR2 YYEKEE (reference sequence). The V end was cut by 3 bases, the J end by 0 bases, with 12 bases between. The CDR3 protein is CASSSGTGMNTEAFF. For the CDR3, the DNA is TGTGCCAGCAGCTCCGGGACGGGGATGAACACTGAAGCTTTCTTT.

Ten or more counts support this clonotype. CDR3 nucleotide sequence: TGTGCCAGCAAAACTACCAGACTAGCGGGGGGGAACACCGGGGAGCTGTTTTTT. It specifies CASKTTRLAGGNTGELFF. The chain couples TRBV6-5 to TRBJ2-2, with TRBD2 identical over 13 bases. Trimming removed 7 bases from V and 1 base from J; junction bases left unmatched: 9. The germline V gene has CDR1 MNHEY and CDR2 SVGAGI. The CDR3 loop spans 18 amino acids.

This clonotype was seen many times. This chain uses TRBV6-2 or TRBV6-3 with TRBJ2-1, with D possibly matching TRBD2 (5 bases). This CDR3 has 14 amino acids. Germline CDR1 MNHEY, CDR2 SVGEGT. V lost 5 bases to trimming and J lost 0 bases, with 8 bases between them. The DNA for the CDR3 is TGTGCCAGCAGTCGGACTTCCTCCTACAATGAGCAGTTCTTC. This encodes CASSRTSSYNEQFF.

This clonotype has at least ten counts. The chain links TRBV2 to TRBJ1-6; D is perhaps TRBD1 (5 bases). In germline, CDR1 is SNHLY, CDR2 FYNNEI. The CDR3 length is 16 residues. Trimming pared 3 bases from V and 2 bases from J, leaving 11 bases between. The CDR3 reads CASSDLGGPYNSPLHF. The CDR3 region has the DNA TGTGCCAGCAGTGACTTGGGGGGTCCCTATAATTCACCCCTCCACTTT.

This clonotype was detected many times. The genes are TRBV6-5 and TRBJ2-1, with 7 bases that match TRBD1. Per germline, CDR1 MNHEY and CDR2 SVGAGI. CDR3 length equals 17 residues. Losses at the gene ends were 6 bases for V and 11 bases for J; bases not matched to a gene: 22. The chain's CDR3 is CASSTTGGRTGTVKQFF. The CDR3 nucleotides read TGTGCCAGCAGCACAACCGGCGGCAGAACGGGGACAGTGAAGCAGTTCTTC.

This clonotype has a handful of counts. The chain has TRBV15 and TRBJ1-4; possible D gene TRBD1, 5 bases. The CDR3 runs 16 residues. Germline-derived CDR1 and CDR2 are LNHNV and YYDKDF (reference sequence). Trimming removed 8 bases from V and 0 bases from J, with 16 bases in between. The CDR3 DNA follows: TGTGCCACCCGGACACCCTCTTCCCCAACTAATGAAAAACTGTTTTTT. Amino acids: CATRTPSSPTNEKLFF.

This clonotype was seen many times. This chain uses TRBV6-5 with TRBJ1-6; D is perhaps TRBD1 (5 bases). In germline, CDR1 is MNHEY, CDR2 SVGAGI. V was clipped by 0 bases and J by 7 bases, with 10 bases between them. This CDR3 is built from 15 residues. CDR3 DNA sequence: TGTGCCAGCAGTTACTCGGGGGTGGAAAATTCACCCCTCCACTTT. Amino acids: CASSYSGVENSPLHF.

This clonotype has ten or more counts. V and J are TRBV10-3 and TRBJ1-6; TRBD1 might be the D (5 bases). Germline CDR1 ENHRY, CDR2 SYGVKD. Trimming stripped 0 bases from V and 6 bases from J, with 12 bases between. The CDR3 runs to 16 residues. The CDR3 is CAISESGPAVNSPLHF. The CDR3 nucleotides are TGTGCCATCAGTGAGTCGGGACCTGCGGTTAATTCACCCCTCCACTTT.

This clonotype showed up many times. The V gene is TRBV5-5, the J gene TRBJ2-3; perhaps TRBD1 as D (6 bases). The CDR3 is 16 residues long. V dropped 2 bases and J dropped 0 bases, with 13 bases sitting between them. The germline V gene has CDR1 SGHKS and CDR2 YYEKEE (reference sequence). The CDR3 loop is CASSFWDNPSTDTQYF. The CDR3 DNA is TGTGCCAGCAGCTTTTGGGACAACCCTAGCACAGATACGCAGTATTTT.

This clonotype was observed many times. The chain recombines TRBV5-1 with TRBJ2-7, with TRBD2 matching 9 bases. The germline CDR1 and CDR2 sequences are SGHRS and YFSETQ. The ends lost 4 bases at V and 1 base at J; junction bases unmatched: 9. CDR3 length equals 16 residues. CDR3 DNA sequence: TGCGCCAGCAGCCGCGGGACTAGCTTTTCGTCCTACGAGCAGTACTTC. This translates into CASSRGTSFSSYEQYF.

This clonotype was counted at least ten times. The chain has TRBV7-8 and TRBJ1-6; D not resolved. The germline V gene has CDR1 SGHVS and CDR2 FQNEAQ. CDR3 length equals 14 residues. V was pared by 4 bases and J by 4 bases, with 8 bases between. This CDR3 is CASSYDGYNSPLHF. Here the CDR3 DNA reads TGTGCCAGCAGCTATGACGGTTATAATTCACCCCTCCACTTT.

The sample holds many counts of this clonotype. This chain connects TRBV6-5 to TRBJ2-2; D remains ambiguous. V lost 2 bases and J lost 0, with 19 bases in between. Germline loops: CDR1 MNHEY, CDR2 SVGAGI. The CDR3 spans 19 residues. CDR3 sequence reads: CASSYPDGTTRTNTGELFF. In DNA, the CDR3 is TGTGCCAGCAGTTACCCGGACGGAACCACAAGAACGAACACCGGGGAGCTGTTTTTT.

This clonotype was detected only a few times. The V gene is TRBV29-1, the J gene TRBJ1-1, with D unclear. The CDR3 runs to 12 residues. V was trimmed by 5 bases and J by 3 bases, leaving 10 bases between them. The V gene's germline CDR1 is SQVTM and CDR2 ANQGSEA. CDR3 loop: CSVTQPDTEAFF. CDR3 nucleotide sequence: TGCAGCGTTACCCAACCCGACACTGAAGCTTTCTTT.

In its sample, this clonotype was seen many times. The chain combines TRBV20-1 with TRBJ2-7; 13 bases map to TRBD2. The ends lost 1 base at V and 3 bases at J; junction bases unmatched: 3. Germline CDR1 is DFQATT and CDR2 is SNEGSKA (reference sequence). This CDR3 is built from 15 residues. The CDR3 bases are TGCAGTGCTAGAGCGGGACTAGCGGGAAACTACGAGCAGTACTTC. Its protein is CSARAGLAGNYEQYF.

The table lists this clonotype with many counts. The chain combines TRBV6-1 with TRBJ2-3; 10 bases align to TRBD2. Germline values: CDR1 MNHNS, CDR2 SASEGT. V gave up 2 bases and J gave up 3 bases; unmatched junction bases: 8. The CDR3 spans 17 residues. The CDR3 DNA follows: TGTGCCAGCAGTGAAAATAGCGGGGGGAGTGGTACAGATACGCAGTATTTT. Protein: CASSENSGGSGTDTQYF.

This clonotype was observed many times. The V call is TRBV19, the J call TRBJ1-5, with 8 nucleotides matching TRBD1. V was clipped by 6 bases and J by 5 bases; unmatched bases: 6. CDR1 and CDR2 (germline): LNHDA, SQIVND (reference sequence). The CDR3 covers 14 residues. CDR3 sequence (DNA): TGTGCCAGTAGCCGAACAGGGGGAGATCAGCCCCAGCATTTT. Amino acids: CASSRTGGDQPQHF.

The table lists this clonotype with many counts. The genes are TRBV12-3 or TRBV12-4 and TRBJ2-1, with 9 positions matching TRBD2. The CDR3 spans 14 residues. Unmatched junction bases numbered 2, after V lost 5 bases and J lost 3 bases. CDR3: CASSGTSFYNEQFF. The CDR3 nucleotides read TGTGCCAGCAGTGGGACTAGCTTCTACAATGAGCAGTTCTTC.

In this sample, this clonotype turned up many times. The chain recombines TRBV20-1 with TRBJ1-5; TRBD1 matches at 8 bases. The V gene's germline CDR1 is DFQATT and CDR2 SNEGSKA (reference sequence). V shed 4 bases, J shed 4 bases, and the junction held 6 bases outside the gene matches. The CDR3 extends over 14 amino acids. Here the CDR3 DNA reads TGCAGTGCTACCGGGACAGGTTTTAATCAGCCCCAGCATTTT. This encodes CSATGTGFNQPQHF.

In this sample, this clonotype turned up many times. V and J are TRBV5-1 and TRBJ1-6, with TRBD1 as a possible D gene (6 bases). Germline assignment: CDR1 SGHRS and CDR2 YFSETQ. Trimming cost V 5 bases and J 5 bases, with 14 bases left between them. The CDR3 extends over 15 amino acids. As DNA, the CDR3 is TGCGCCAGCAGTCCCCCAGGGGACCATAATTCACCCCTCCACTTT. Its protein is CASSPPGDHNSPLHF.

Note on this clonotype: A junction end diverges from the germline sequence, so it may reflect a read error. V gene TRBV3-1 combines with J gene TRBJ2-7, with TRBD1 matching over 12 bases. This CDR3 has 18 amino acids. Germline V gives CDR1 LGHDT, CDR2 YNNKEL (reference sequence). The CDR3 region has the DNA TGTGCCTGCAGTTTTGGGGACCGGGACAGGGGGCTTTCCAACGAGCAGTACTTC. This translates into CACSFGDRDRGLSNEQYF.

CDR3 protein: CASSPGEKLFF. Here the CDR3 DNA reads TGTGCCAGCTCGCCAGGTGAAAAACTGTTTTTT. V usage is TRBV18 and J usage is TRBJ1-4; no reliable D call. Germline CDR1 is KGHSH and CDR2 is LQKENI. This CDR3 has 11 residues. The V end lost 6 bases, the J end lost 7 bases, and 6 bases lay between the germline ends. The full variable domain, in which reference TRBV18 and TRBJ1-4 provide the parts outside the CDR3, is NAGVMQNPRHLVRRRGQEARLRCSPMKGHSHVYWYRQLPEEGLKFMVYLQKENIIDESGMPKERFSAEFPKEGPSILRIQQVVRGDSAAYFCASSPGEKLFFGSGTQLSVL.

In this sample, this clonotype turned up many times. The rearrangement joins TRBV25-1 to TRBJ1-2; possibly TRBD1 for D (6 bases). Deletions cut 1 base from V and 1 base from J, with 16 bases between. Germline V gives CDR1 MGHDK, CDR2 SYGVNS. The CDR3 runs 17 residues. The CDR3 DNA reads TGTGCCAGCAGTGAATTTGGCAGGAGGGGGGGTAACTATGGCTACACCTTC. Amino acids: CASSEFGRRGGNYGYTF.

This clonotype was recorded many times. This chain uses TRBV6-1 with TRBJ1-1; TRBD1 aligns across 9 bases. Germline assignment: CDR1 MNHNS and CDR2 SASEGT. Trimming cost V 3 bases and J 10 bases; bases outside gene matches: 6. The CDR3 spans 13 residues. CDR3 region: CASSEAQGARAFF. In DNA, the CDR3 is TGTGCCAGCAGTGAGGCACAGGGGGCGAGAGCTTTCTTT.

This clonotype was detected ten times or more. The rearrangement uses TRBV5-5 and TRBJ1-5; D not resolved. V lost 2 bases to trimming and J lost 7 bases, with 13 bases between them. This CDR3 comprises 14 residues. From germline, CDR1 is SGHKS and CDR2 YYEKEE (reference sequence). The DNA of the CDR3 is TGTGCCAGCAGCTTAAGAGGTTTTTGGCAGCCCCAGCATTTT. Residues: CASSLRGFWQPQHF.

As concerns this clonotype: Being one base from a much bigger clone, this may be a read error. For the CDR3, the DNA is TGTGCCAACAGTGCGATAACAGGGGCGTCGGGGGGAGCTTTCTTT. It specifies CANSAITGASGGAFF. The chain is built from TRBV12-3 or TRBV12-4 and TRBJ1-1; 7 positions match TRBD1. There are 15 residues in the CDR3.

This clonotype was seen ten or more times. V usage is TRBV5-1 and J usage is TRBJ2-5; 8 positions agree with TRBD1. The CDR3 totals 14 residues. J gave up 3 bases and V 4 bases, and 5 bases lay outside the gene matches. Germline loops: CDR1 SGHRS, CDR2 YFSETQ. The CDR3 here is CASSMGTGEETQYF. The DNA of the CDR3 is TGCGCCAGCAGCATGGGGACAGGCGAAGAGACCCAGTACTTC. The whole variable domain, filled in from reference TRBV5-1 and TRBJ2-5, reads KAGVTQTPRYLIKTRGQQVTLSCSPISGHRSVSWYQQTPGQGLQFLFEYFSETQRNKGNFPGRFSGRQFSNSRSEMNVSTLELGDSALYLCASSMGTGEETQYFGPGTRLLVL.

The table lists this clonotype with many counts. The rearrangement joins TRBV5-8 to TRBJ1-3; possibly TRBD1 for D (5 bases). The CDR3 runs to 15 residues. Germline assignment: CDR1 SGHTS and CDR2 YDEGEE. V was shortened by 3 bases and J by 7 bases, with 17 bases between the two germline ends. The DNA for the CDR3 is TGTGCCAGCAGCTGGGGACGGGGAGGATCGAACACCATATATTTT. Translated, it gives CASSWGRGGSNTIYF. Together with reference TRBV5-8 and TRBJ1-3, the CDR3 gives the full variable domain: EAGVTQSPTHLIKTRGQQATLRCSPISGHTSVYWYQQALGLGLQFLLWYDEGEERNRGNFPPRFSGRQFPNYSSELNVNALELEDSALYLCASSWGRGGSNTIYFGEGSWLTVV.